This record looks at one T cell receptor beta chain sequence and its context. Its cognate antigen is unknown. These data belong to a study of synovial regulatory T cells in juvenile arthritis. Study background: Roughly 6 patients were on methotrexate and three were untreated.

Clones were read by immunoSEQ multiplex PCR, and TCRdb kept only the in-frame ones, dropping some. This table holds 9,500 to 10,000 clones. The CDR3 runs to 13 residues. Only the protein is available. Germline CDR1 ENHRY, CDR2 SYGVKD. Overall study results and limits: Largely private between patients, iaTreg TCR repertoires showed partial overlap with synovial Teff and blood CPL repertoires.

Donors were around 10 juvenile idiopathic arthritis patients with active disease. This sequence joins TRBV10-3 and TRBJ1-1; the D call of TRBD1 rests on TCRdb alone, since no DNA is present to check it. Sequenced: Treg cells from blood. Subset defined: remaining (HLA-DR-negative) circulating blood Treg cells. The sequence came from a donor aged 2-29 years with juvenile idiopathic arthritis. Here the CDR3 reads CAISSTANTEAFF.